This record looks at one TCR beta chain sequence and its context. The antigen remains unidentified. Produced via immunoSEQ multiplex PCR; TCRdb's table is partial and in-frame only. The sample records around 99,000 clones, roughly 75% being singletons. These data originate in a study of a mutant IDH1 vaccine in newly diagnosed glioma. Study information: Treated patients were approximately 62% male, approximately 40% female, mean age about 41 years.

CDR1 is SEHNR and CDR2 is FQNEAQ in the germline V gene (reference sequence). The V segment lost 5 bases and the J segment 7 bases; nucleotides outside the gene matches: 13. The length of the CDR3 is 16 residues. Time point here: baseline, week 1 (first vaccination visit). Treatment reported: pre-vaccination baseline after standard-of-care therapy. Study-wide findings and caveats: Researchers report vaccine-induced immune responses in about 94% of patients. Alterations occurring in top peripheral T cell clonotypes seemed unrelated to pseudoprogression.

This receptor was obtained from a man between 35 and 55 years old with glioma. The sample in question was PBMCs, obtained from a glioma patient treated with radiotherapy, temozolomide or both. The rearrangement joins TRBV7-9 to TRBJ2-1, with 8 positions matching TRBD2. The CDR3 DNA is TGTGCCAGCAGCCCCTACCCAGCGGGAGCCGGTAATGAGCAGTTCTTC. Amino acids: CASSPYPAGAGNEQFF.